This T cell receptor (beta chain) was documented in a study of CD8+CD57+ T cells in acquired aplastic anemia. Study overall: The mean DNA yield obtained from sorted CD4+ and CD8+ cells came to roughly 3.4 ug.

Germline V gene data show CDR1 as SGDLS and CDR2 as YYNGEE. CDR3 size: 14 residues. V gave up 0 bases and J gave up 7 bases, with 14 bases separating them. Previously, flow cytometry had revealed CD8+CD57+ cell expansion in the patients chosen for sequencing. Each patient gave a blood sample that was collected before any therapy had been received. Researchers used genomic DNA as the template to profile TCR beta VDJ and CDR3. TCRdb reprocessed the reads with MiXCR, giving one entry per CDR3 protein. The sample yields under 200,000 distinct CDR3 sequences, 60% to 80% seen once. The origin of this receptor is a human donor with aplastic anemia. V and J are TRBV9 and TRBJ2-7; a possible D gene is TRBD1 (6 bases). The sequenced material came from sorted CD4+, CD8+, or CD8+CD57+ T cells (not recorded which) from PBMCs. CDR3 residues: CASSVGGPQGEQYF. CDR3 in DNA: TGTGCCAGCAGCGTAGGGGGGCCCCAGGGTGAGCAGTACTTC.